The present TCR beta chain was sequenced within a study of shared clonotypes between healthy human individuals (TCRdb year 2020). Concerning the study at large: The cohort comprised two women and three men aged 18 to 49 years. For each donor, CD4 naive and CD4 memory were each run on three plates, CD8 naive on two plates, and CD8 memory on one plate. Different laboratories and diverse techniques were used to prepare libraries and sequence TCR repertoires, to increase sequencing depth and limit assay-specific biases. The study deeply sequenced blood TCR repertoires of about 5 healthy adults to estimate repertoire size and the extent of clonotype sharing between individuals. Between about 0.94 and 8.9 billion PBMCs per donor were obtained by leukapheresis.

General conclusions and limits of the study: Based on pairwise subsampling, the degree of clonotype sharing among donors was expected to be affected by sequencing depth. Because the study included only a small number of donors, the genetic and exposure-history diversity represented was limited. Estimated clonotype richness was generally larger for naive than for memory subsets. Around 5% of naive CD4, approximately 3.7% of naive CD8, roughly 2.4% of memory CD4, and around 0.4% of memory CD8 clonotypes were shared across a few donors. Incomplete sequencing was indicated by rarefaction of sorted-subset datasets, despite the large sequencing depth. Sampling was restricted to blood, and TCR repertoires in tissue are likely to differ from TCR repertoires in blood. Higher generation probabilities were observed for clonotypes shared by all four sorted-subset donors than for non-shared clonotypes.

As to this clone: This clone's antigen is unknown. Within one base of it there is no much larger clone, and no base qualities were kept.

Using the deep immunoSEQ assay, multiplex PCR amplified TCR CDR3 regions from genomic DNA. Extracted genomic DNA from each cell subset was distributed evenly across all wells of several immunoSEQ 96-well plates, and each plate was treated as a replicate. For sorted subsets, approximately 200 ng of genomic DNA, equivalent to some 30,000 T cell genomes, went into each replicate PCR. Purified libraries were quantified with a Qubit 3.0 fluorometer, sized on a Bioanalyzer 2100, and re-quantified with the KAPA Library Quantification kit. Each immunoSEQ 96-well plate was sequenced on its own single-read 150-cycle Illumina NextSeq 550 flow cell. On the authors' methods: Because only junctional sequences without quality scores were contained in the immunoSEQ output, filtering matching that applied to full-length reads could not be performed. Sequences were annotated with PyIR, a Python wrapper for IgBLAST v1.9, and V/J genes and CDR3 were assigned using IMGT germline references. Any read was removed if the V/J assignment was weak (E-value above 1e-6), the CDR3 was missing, or the read contained stop codons, out-of-frame junctions, or ambiguous translated residues. V3J clonotypes were defined by identical inferred V gene, J gene, and CDR3 amino acid sequence. Percentage overlap between repertoires was computed as shared unique clonotypes divided by the size of the smaller repertoire. Three approaches were used to assess repertoire richness: RTK rarefaction, the Chao1 estimator, and Recon v2.1 estimates of unobserved clonotypes. For all TCRbeta clonotypes obtained by the gDNA method from a few donors, generation probabilities were computed with OLGA. As stored in TCRdb, this immuneACCESS dataset retains in-frame rearrangements with V and J assigned. A fraction of the clones does not appear; measured against another copy, unresolved V genes explain less than half of the discrepancy, and the remainder lacks a known reason. V, J and clone size reflect that table, while D and trimming were determined from the DNA. The sample table records a few million clones; more than 90% of these occur just once. The ten largest make up around 0.15% of the sample.

Healthy HIV-negative adults with no recently reported acute infections or vaccinations were included as donors. Only Caucasian adults living in Nashville, Tennessee, USA were represented among the donors. CD4+ T cells were enriched by magnetic negative selection; naive cells were then positively selected on CD45RA, and the negative fraction formed the memory subset. Blood was collected by leukapheresis, and PBMCs were isolated by Ficoll-Histopaque density gradient centrifugation and then cryopreserved in liquid nitrogen vapor phase. Analytical flow cytometry was used to check the purity and quantity of each magnetically sorted T cell population. Genomic DNA was isolated from every sorted fraction and measured by UV absorbance on a Nanodrop 2000c. The germline V gene specifies SGHDT as CDR1 and YYEEEE as CDR2. V lost 4 bases and J lost 4 bases, and the count of bases not matched to a germline gene is 5. CDR3 length: 15 amino acids, cysteine to phenylalanine. The sequence is cut down to CDR3 DNA, 45 bases in frame from base 1.

Sequencing was done on a sample of naive CD4+ T cells sorted from blood. The cell subset or site label on this specimen signifies: CD45RA+ positively selected. This TCR derives from a man between 18 and 29 years old in good health. The rearranged segments are TRBV5-6 and TRBJ2-1; 10 junctional bases match TRBD1. The CDR3 protein sequence reads: CASSERDRGYNEQFF. The DNA is TGTGCCAGCAGCGAACGGGACAGGGGTTACAATGAGCAGTTCTTC.